Following are 24 T cell receptor beta chains from one sample sequenced in a study of shared clonotypes between healthy human individuals. Using immunoSEQ multiplex PCR, the repertoire was profiled, and TCRdb retains in-frame clones only, with some absent. The table lists over 2 million clones, 90% to 95% of them singletons, with approximately 0.13% in the top ten. Specimen: naive CD4+ T cells sorted from blood. Subset meaning: CD45RA+ positively selected. The receptor source for this set is a young man in good health.

The V call is TRBV5-1, the J call TRBJ2-1, with D perhaps matching TRBD1 (6 bases). CDR1 is SGHRS and CDR2 is YFSETQ in the germline V gene. V was trimmed by 0 bases and J by 7 bases, leaving 14 bases between them. This CDR3 comprises 15 residues. The CDR3 nucleotides are TGCGCCAGCAGCTTGGCGGCCGCGCAGGGGAATGAGCAGTTCTTC. This codes for CASSLAAAQGNEQFF.

The CDR3 here is CASSKVAGHTNTGELFF. The CDR3 coding sequence is TGTGCCAGCAGCAAAGTGGCGGGACACACGAACACCGGGGAGCTGTTTTTT. The V and J genes are TRBV21-1 and TRBJ2-2. TRBV21-1 is a pseudogene locus. CDR3 size: 17 residues.

The chain couples TRBV5-4 to TRBJ1-6, with a possible D match to TRBD1 (5 bases). Germline loops: CDR1 SGHNT, CDR2 YYREEE (reference sequence). Trimming pared 9 bases from V and 7 bases from J, leaving 17 bases between. The CDR3 extends over 14 amino acids. The CDR3 coding sequence is TGTGCCACGTTTTTGGGGGAGGTGAATTCACCCCTCCACTTT. Its protein product is CATFLGEVNSPLHF.

The chain couples TRBV11-2 to TRBJ2-6; D is unclear. Germline CDR1 SGHAT, CDR2 FQNNGV. The CDR3 is 16 residues long. V gave up 1 base and J gave up 3 bases, with 10 bases separating them. For the CDR3, the DNA is TGTGCCAGCAGCTTAGCGGGTTCATTTGGGGCCAACGTCCTGACTTTC. Translation gives CASSLAGSFGANVLTF.

This rearrangement joins TRBV20-1 to TRBJ2-7; the D is unclear. This CDR3 region has 11 residues. Trimming took 7 bases from V and 2 from J, leaving 9 bases between them. Germline lookup yields CDR1 DFQATT and CDR2 SNEGSKA (reference sequence). CDR3 nucleotides: TGCAGTGTACGTATTCCCTACGAGCAGTACTTC. Amino acid sequence: CSVRIPYEQYF.

V usage is TRBV2 and J usage is TRBJ2-7; D unclear. The germline V gene has CDR1 SNHLY and CDR2 FYNNEI. V lost 2 bases and J 3 bases, leaving 5 bases between the germline ends. CDR3 length equals 12 residues. The DNA of the CDR3 is TGTGCCAGCAGTGAACCTAACTACGAGCAGTACTTC. Protein sequence: CASSEPNYEQYF.

The chain has TRBV2 and TRBJ2-7; D is perhaps TRBD2 (5 bases). This CDR3 is built from 14 residues. The germline CDR1 and CDR2 sequences are SNHLY and FYNNEI. V lost 6 bases and J 0 bases, leaving 12 bases between the germline ends. The CDR3 sequence: CASRERFPSYEQYF. The DNA for the CDR3 is TGTGCCAGCAGGGAGCGGTTCCCCTCCTACGAGCAGTACTTC. Together with reference TRBV2 and TRBJ2-7, the CDR3 gives the full variable domain: EPEVTQTPSHQVTQMGQEVILRCVPISNHLYFYWYRQILGQKVEFLVSFYNNEISEKSEIFDDQFSVERPDGSNFTLKIRSTKLEDSAMYFCASRERFPSYEQYFGPGTRLTVT.

This chain connects TRBV7-9 to TRBJ2-7, with 12 nucleotides matching TRBD1. V shed 1 base and J 7 bases; nucleotides not matched to a gene: 8. Germline V lookup: CDR1 SEHNR, CDR2 FQNEAQ (reference sequence). This CDR3 comprises 16 residues. CDR3 sequence reads: CASSLGAGTGGEEQYF. CDR3 coding DNA: TGTGCCAGCAGCTTAGGGGCCGGGACAGGGGGCGAAGAGCAGTACTTC.

The chain uses TRBV5-6 and TRBJ2-5; 11 bases are shared with TRBD2. Per the germline V gene, CDR1 is SGHDT and CDR2 is YYEEEE. The CDR3 covers 15 residues. V lost 4 bases, J lost 5 bases, and 7 bases stayed unmatched. The CDR3 sequence is CASSALAGAGETQYF. CDR3 nucleotide sequence: TGTGCCAGCAGCGCACTAGCGGGGGCAGGGGAGACCCAGTACTTC.

This sequence joins TRBV7-6 and TRBJ1-3; D might be TRBD1 (6 bases). Germline V gene lookup returns CDR1 SGHVS and CDR2 FNYEAQ. The V gene lost 5 bases and the J gene lost 2 bases, with 19 bases spanning the gap. The CDR3 spans 17 residues. This CDR3 reads CASSREGPRGPGNTIYF. The CDR3 DNA reads TGTGCCAGCAGCCGAGAGGGTCCTCGGGGGCCTGGAAACACCATATATTTT.

For this clone: The same CDR3 can be traced to other DNA sequences in this sample. This sequence joins TRBV18 and TRBJ2-7, with TRBD1 matching over 9 bases. The germline V gene has CDR1 KGHSH and CDR2 LQKENI. The V and J ends lost 3 bases and 5 bases, in that order; junction bases with no gene match: 2. This CDR3 has 13 amino acids. CDR3 sequence: CASSPGQGDEQYF. In DNA, the CDR3 is TGTGCCAGCTCACCGGGACAGGGCGACGAGCAGTACTTC.

The chain employs TRBV4-1 and TRBJ2-6; 9 bases line up with TRBD2. CDR1 is MGHRA and CDR2 is YSYEKL in the germline V gene. V dropped 2 bases and J dropped 0; count of bases not matched to a gene: 5. The CDR3 runs 18 residues. CDR3 coding DNA: TGCGCCAGCAGCCAATTTAGCGGGGGCCCCTCTGGGGCCAACGTCCTGACTTTC. Encoded protein: CASSQFSGGPSGANVLTF.

The V call is TRBV30, the J call TRBJ2-4; 7 bases are shared with TRBD1. This CDR3 has 13 residues. Germline CDR1 GTSNPN, CDR2 SVGIG (reference sequence). After removal of 1 base from V and 6 bases from J, the junction contained 3 bases not matched to a gene. CDR3 region: CAWSGQGANIQYF. As DNA, the CDR3 is TGTGCCTGGAGTGGACAGGGAGCAAACATTCAGTACTTC.

V gene TRBV6-1 combines with J gene TRBJ2-2; 11 nucleotides match TRBD1. In germline, CDR1 is MNHNS, CDR2 SASEGT. V was pared by 7 bases and J by 4 bases, with 2 bases of the junction left unmatched. The CDR3 is 14 residues long. CDR3 DNA sequence: TGTGCCAGCACAGGGACAGGGGGCACCGGGGAGCTGTTTTTT. This codes for CASTGTGGTGELFF.

The genes are TRBV27 and TRBJ2-1, with D perhaps assigned TRBD1 or TRBD2 (5 bases each). CDR3 length equals 16 residues. The V end was cut by 6 bases, the J end by 5 bases, with 20 bases between. The V gene's germline CDR1 is MNHEY and CDR2 SMNVEV (reference sequence). CDR3 residues: CASSPWGTGSDNEQFF. CDR3 nucleotide sequence: TGTGCCAGCAGCCCTTGGGGGACGGGGTCTGACAATGAGCAGTTCTTC.

V usage is TRBV2 and J usage is TRBJ2-2; D gene uncertain. The V end lost 8 bases, the J end lost 4 bases, and 11 bases lay between the germline ends. CDR1 SNHLY and CDR2 FYNNEI come from the germline V gene. CDR3 size: 13 residues. This CDR3 is CASALSGTGELFF. The CDR3 DNA follows: TGTGCCAGCGCCTTGAGTGGCACCGGGGAGCTGTTTTTT.

The chain combines TRBV9 with TRBJ2-1; 9 bases agree with TRBD2. Trimming removed 6 bases from V and 0 bases from J; junction bases left unmatched: 10. The CDR3 length is 17 residues. Per the germline V gene, CDR1 is SGDLS and CDR2 is YYNGEE. CDR3 protein: CASTLIPSGISYNEQFF. The DNA of the CDR3 is TGTGCCAGCACACTTATACCTAGCGGGATCTCCTACAATGAGCAGTTCTTC.

For this clone: At one of its ends the junction is not consistent with the germline gene, which may arise from a read error. This chain uses TRBV5-1 with TRBJ1-2; TRBD1 aligns across 10 bases. The germline gives CDR1 SGHRS, CDR2 YFSETQ. This CDR3 has 13 residues. In DNA, the CDR3 is TGCGCCAGCAGCCCACAGGACAGGGGGAGTGTAGCCTTC. Translating it yields CASSPQDRGSVAF.

V usage is TRBV10-2 and J usage is TRBJ1-1, with D possibly being TRBD1 (6 bases). Trimming took 2 bases from V and 5 from J, leaving 15 bases between them. The germline V gene has CDR1 WSHSY and CDR2 SAAADI. The CDR3 contains 15 residues. The CDR3: CASSEATGRSTEAFF. The CDR3 bases are TGCGCCAGCAGTGAGGCCACAGGGCGGAGTACTGAAGCTTTCTTT.

This clone was observed a single time. The chain recombines TRBV7-6 with TRBJ2-2; the match to TRBD1 covers 8 bases. The CDR3 has 16 residues. Germline-derived CDR1 and CDR2 are SGHVS and FNYEAQ. Losses at the gene ends were 6 bases for V and 6 bases for J; bases not matched to a gene: 12. CDR3 sequence (DNA): TGTGCCAGCAGTCGACAGGGGTCGCGGGAACCCGGGGAGCTGTTTTTT. Protein product: CASSRQGSREPGELFF.

The V and J genes are TRBV6-1 and TRBJ1-1; TRBD1 agrees at 10 bases. Germline CDR1 is MNHNS and CDR2 is SASEGT. The CDR3 sequence is 13 residues long. Trimming took 10 bases from V and 7 from J; bases not matched to a gene: 9. CDR3 amino acids: CATGDRGFGEAFF. In nucleotides, the CDR3 is TGTGCCACCGGGGACAGGGGATTCGGTGAAGCTTTCTTT.

The chain recombines TRBV6-5 with TRBJ1-1; the D gene is possibly TRBD1 (6 bases). The CDR3 consists of 15 residues. V was shortened by 6 bases and J by 4 bases, with 18 bases between the two germline ends. Germline V gene lookup returns CDR1 MNHEY and CDR2 SVGAGI. The CDR3 loop is CASSVSGAVGTEAFF. The CDR3 region has the DNA TGTGCCAGCAGCGTATCGGGGGCTGTGGGCACTGAAGCTTTCTTT.

The chain is built from TRBV5-1 and TRBJ2-5, with D perhaps TRBD2 (5 bases). Germline V gives CDR1 SGHRS, CDR2 YFSETQ. Trimming cost V 4 bases and J 2 bases, with 15 bases left between them. The CDR3 runs 15 residues. CDR3 region: CASSNVRGVQETQYF. The CDR3 coding sequence is TGCGCCAGCAGCAATGTCCGGGGAGTTCAAGAGACCCAGTACTTC.

The CDR3 nucleotides read TGTGCCATCACTCGCGACGGGAACTCCTACAATGAGCAGTTCTTC. It encodes CAITRDGNSYNEQFF. V and J are TRBV10-3 and TRBJ2-1, with a possible D match to TRBD2 (5 bases). CDR1 and CDR2 from the germline V gene are ENHRY and SYGVKD. The CDR3 is 15 amino acids. Trimming left V 7 bases short and J 0 bases short, with 13 bases between.